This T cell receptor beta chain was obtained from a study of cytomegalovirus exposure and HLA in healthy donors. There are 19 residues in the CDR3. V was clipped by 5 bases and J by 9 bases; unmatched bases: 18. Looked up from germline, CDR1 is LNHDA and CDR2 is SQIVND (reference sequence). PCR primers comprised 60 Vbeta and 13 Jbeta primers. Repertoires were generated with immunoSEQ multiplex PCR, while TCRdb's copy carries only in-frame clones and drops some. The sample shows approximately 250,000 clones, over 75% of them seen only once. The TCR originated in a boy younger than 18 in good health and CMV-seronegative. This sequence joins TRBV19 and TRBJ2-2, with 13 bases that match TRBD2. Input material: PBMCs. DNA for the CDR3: TGTGCCAGTAGTGCGAGACTAGCGGGGGGTCTCCGTCATCGCCGGGAGCTGTTTTTT. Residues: CASSARLAGGLRHRRELFF.